The clone carrying this T cell receptor beta chain has just one count. Its target is unknown. Amplification used 60 Vbeta primers and 13 Jbeta primers. Clones were sequenced by immunoSEQ multiplex PCR, and TCRdb holds only the in-frame ones, with some missing. The sample includes about 130,000 clones, over 70% of them seen just once. The sample comes from a study of cytomegalovirus exposure and HLA in healthy donors. General study points: In presence/absence analyses, roughly uniform sequencing depth across donors was assumed. In vitro confirmation showed three CMV-associated chains to be CMV antigen specific. Trimming of TCR beta V- and J-genes showed a link, identified in a later analysis, to a missense DCLRE1C variant.

V was clipped by 5 bases and J by 5 bases; unmatched bases: 5. Germline V gene sequence: CDR1 SGHTA, CDR2 FQGNSA. This CDR3 has 14 amino acids. Sequencing was carried out using PBMCs. The clonotype comes from a woman in her forties or fifties in good health and CMV-seronegative. The chain links TRBV7-2 to TRBJ2-1, with 8 bases fitting TRBD2. In nucleotides, the CDR3 is TGTGCCAGCAGCCCGCAGACTAGCGACAATGAGCAGTTCTTC. Amino acid sequence: CASSPQTSDNEQFF.